The subject of this entry is one T cell receptor beta chain. It lacks a known antigen. The input lacks base qualities; no much larger clone sits a single base away. The data are from a study of blood T cell repertoires in COVID-19 (dated by TCRdb to 2018 to 2020). About the investigation overall: Collaborator samples came from the United States, Italy and Spain and covered acute and convalescent phases of COVID-19. The prospective study material was composed of cDNA or gDNA derived from T cells, B-cell-depleted T cells, or PBMCs. Subjects who had been exposed to COVID-19, were actively infected with it, or had recovered from it provided the deeply sampled blood TCRbeta repertoires that made up the dataset. The repertoires were made available in a free public database intended to serve as a resource for research on the immune response to SARS-CoV-2. Samples came from the ongoing ImmuneRACE study (first 160 participants) plus 1,254 subjects from 6 global collaborators. The sample metadata nearly always contained a de-identified subject ID, COVID-19 status, age in years and sex. Where available, HLA class I and class II types were taken from metadata supplied by the sample provider and were not determined by assay-based typing.

Each collaborating institution followed its own protocols to collect whole blood in K2EDTA tubes. For TCRbeta analysis, collaborators shipped samples as frozen whole blood, isolated PBMCs, or DNA extracted from either of those sample types. Sequences GTSNPN (CDR1) and SVGIG (CDR2) are obtained from the germline V gene (reference sequence). The CDR3 holds 13 amino acids from the cysteine to the phenylalanine. The retained sequence is limited to the CDR3, 39 bases, with the frame set at the first base. Trimming costs V 0 bases and J 3 bases, and their ends lie 8 bases apart. The immunoSEQ Assay, a bias-controlled multiplex PCR, was used to amplify TCRbeta CDR3 regions from genomic DNA. The paper's data handling went like this. Within the assay, amplification of reference gene primers was used to estimate how many nucleated cells each sample contained. Sequence reads were collapsed and filtered to measure the absolute abundance of every unique TCRbeta CDR3 rearrangement. Productive Simpson clonality was computed per sample as the square root of Simpson's diversity index over productive rearrangements. TCRdb re-hosts the immuneACCESS table, in-frame sequences only. Its copies lack some clones; in the studies checked, an unresolved V gene accounts for under half of them, and the cause for the rest is not known. Clone size and the V and J calls come from that table; the DNA yielded D and trimming. The sample yields approximately 140,000 clones; roughly 80% were counted once. The ten largest clonotypes hold roughly 17% of the sample.

Beyond this particular receptor, the publication reports: How much clinical and demographic metadata was included differed by source and by participant, and the metadata was provided uncurated.

The chain is assembled from TRBV30 and TRBJ1-2; the D gene is perhaps TRBD1, from 5 matching bases. Specimen: peripheral blood. The receptor's source is a man aged 45-60 years with acute or convalescent COVID-19. The CDR3 amino acid sequence is: CAWSVQAHYGYTF. The nucleotides read TGTGCCTGGAGTGTACAGGCCCACTATGGCTACACCTTC. With the portions outside the CDR3 filled from the reference TRBV30 and TRBJ1-2 genes, the complete variable region becomes SQTIHQWPATLVQPVGSPLSLECTVEGTSNPNLYWYRQAAGRGLQLLFYSVGIGQISSEVPQNLSASRPQDRQFILSSKKLLLSDSGFYLCAWSVQAHYGYTFGSGTRLTVV.